The 14 T cell receptor beta chains below come from one sample, sequenced in a study of blood T cells in healthy people across ages. For the second PCR, which ran for about 7 to 11 cycles, a sample-barcoded 5' primer and a J-beta primer mix were used. TCRdb re-derived calls from the 5' RACE reads in MiXCR, one entry per CDR3 protein. The data hold under 950,000 distinct CDR3 sequences, with about 20% observed a single time. The specimen was blood. These receptors originate from a man aged 65-85 years in good health.

This clonotype showed up just a few times. The chain is built from TRBV5-1 and TRBJ1-1, with 9 nucleotides matching TRBD1. The V gene's germline CDR1 is SGHRS and CDR2 YFSETQ. There are 16 residues in the CDR3. Unmatched junction bases numbered 11, after V lost 7 bases and J lost 1 base. The CDR3 region has the DNA TGCGCCAGCGGGGGGGACAGGGCATTTGCGAACACTGAAGCTTTCTTT. Translation: CASGGDRAFANTEAFF.

The chain couples TRBV3-1 to TRBJ1-4; no clear D. The CDR3 contains 14 residues. V was pared by 1 base and J by 7 bases, with 10 bases between. From germline, CDR1 is LGHDT and CDR2 YNNKEL (reference sequence). CDR3 sequence reads: CASSQGRTPEKLFF. In DNA form, the CDR3 reads TGTGCCAGCAGCCAAGGGAGGACGCCTGAAAAACTGTTTTTT.

Here the CDR3 DNA reads TGTGCCAGCAGTTTTGCAGGGGCGCGCCAAGAGACCCAGTACTTC. Residues: CASSFAGARQETQYF. V and J are TRBV12-3 or TRBV12-4 and TRBJ2-5; tentative D call: TRBD1 (6 bases). With 3 bases removed from V and 1 base from J, the gap between germline ends came to 12 bases. The CDR3 has 15 amino acids.

This clonotype was seen a handful of times. The chain employs TRBV18 and TRBJ2-3; weak D call: TRBD1 (6 bases). Germline-derived CDR1 and CDR2 are KGHSH and LQKENI. V lost 1 base and J 0 bases, leaving 11 bases between the germline ends. The CDR3 length is 16 residues. The CDR3 DNA sequence: TGTGCCAGCTCACCACAAGGACAGTCTAGCACAGATACGCAGTATTTT. As protein: CASSPQGQSSTDTQYF.

J is TRBJ2-5 and V is TRBV10-3; TRBD2 matches at 10 bases. This CDR3 comprises 17 residues. J lost 2 bases, V lost 6 bases, and 12 bases had no gene match. Germline CDR1 reads ENHRY; CDR2 reads SYGVKD. CDR3 sequence (DNA): TGTGCCATCAGCCGCCGCGCACTAGCGGGGAGGCAAGAGACCCAGTACTTC. Its protein product is CAISRRALAGRQETQYF.

This clonotype was observed a few times. The chain joins TRBV20-1 to TRBJ2-3, with D perhaps TRBD1 (7 bases). V was shortened by 3 bases and J by 4 bases, with 14 bases between the two germline ends. Germline V gene sequence: CDR1 DFQATT, CDR2 SNEGSKA (reference sequence). The CDR3 runs 14 residues. CDR3 sequence: CSASRRGQADTQYF. In DNA, the CDR3 is TGCAGTGCTAGCAGGAGGGGGCAGGCAGATACGCAGTATTTT.

The sample holds a few counts of this clonotype. V and J are TRBV18 and TRBJ2-5; the D is unclear. The J call is in doubt because the DNA end fits TRBJ2-7 better. Germline lookup yields CDR1 KGHSH and CDR2 LQKENI. There are 14 residues in the CDR3. The CDR3 reads CASSPQLSRDEQYV. CDR3 DNA sequence: TGTGCCAGCTCACCACAGCTATCTAGAGACGAGCAGTACGTC.

This clonotype occurred a few times. The chain uses TRBV29-1 and TRBJ2-2; 7 bases agree with TRBD1. CDR1 is SQVTM, CDR2 ANQGSEA, per germline. This CDR3 has 13 amino acids. Trimming took 6 bases from V and 4 from J; bases not matched to a gene: 5. In DNA, the CDR3 is TGCAGCGTCAACGCAGGGGGCACCGGGGAGCTGTTTTTT. As protein: CSVNAGGTGELFF.

CDR3 sequence (DNA): TGTGCCAGCAGCTGGATGAGGACTAGCGACAAAAACATTCAGTACTTC. This gives the protein CASSWMRTSDKNIQYF. The V and J genes are TRBV7-9 and TRBJ2-4; 9 bases line up with TRBD2. This CDR3 is 16 amino acids long. Losses at the gene ends were 4 bases for V and 3 bases for J; bases not matched to a gene: 7. The germline V gene has CDR1 SEHNR and CDR2 FQNEAQ (reference sequence).

The chain carries TRBV12-3 or TRBV12-4 and TRBJ2-7; D is uncertain. The J call may be faulty, since TRBJ2-1 better matches the DNA end. The CDR3 extends over 12 amino acids. DNA of the CDR3: TGTGCCAGCAGTACGGAGACGAATGAGCAGTTCTTC. This gives the protein CASSTETNEQFF.

This clonotype was observed a handful of times. The chain links TRBV7-2 to TRBJ2-1, with TRBD2 matching over 7 bases. CDR3 length: 15 residues. J was trimmed by 8 bases and V by 2 bases; bases with no gene match: 9. Germline assignment: CDR1 SGHTA and CDR2 FQGNSA. CDR3 loop: CASSLNRLAGDEQFF. Here the CDR3 DNA reads TGTGCCAGCAGCTTAAATCGACTAGCTGGCGATGAGCAGTTCTTC.

The genes are TRBV12-3 or TRBV12-4 and TRBJ2-3, with D perhaps TRBD1 or TRBD2 (5 bases each). The CDR3 covers 16 residues. Trimming stripped 7 bases from V and 2 bases from J, with 19 bases between. CDR3 DNA: TGTGCCAGCACCGAACTAGTGGGGGTTTCCACAGATACGCAGTATTTT. It is translated as CASTELVGVSTDTQYF.

This clonotype occurred a few times. The J gene is TRBJ1-6, the V gene TRBV12-3 or TRBV12-4; D remains ambiguous. With 10 bases removed from V and 0 bases from J, the gap between germline ends came to 7 bases. The CDR3 runs 13 residues. The CDR3 nucleotides read TGTGCCACCGCAAGCTCCTATAATTCACCCCTCCACTTT. It translates to CATASSYNSPLHF.

CDR3 loop: CASSLPRDRGTDTQYF. The CDR3 DNA sequence: TGCGCCAGCAGCTTGCCCCGGGACAGGGGGACAGATACGCAGTATTTT. The chain joins TRBV5-1 to TRBJ2-3; 11 bases map to TRBD1. The CDR3 extends over 16 amino acids. After removal of 1 base from V and 3 bases from J, the junction contained 4 bases not matched to a gene. Per germline, CDR1 SGHRS and CDR2 YFSETQ.